This passage covers 8 T cell receptor beta chains from one sample sequenced in a study of regulatory T cells. Study findings and constraints: Hydrophobic residues at CDR3 positions 6 and 7 were enriched in conventional CD4+ T cells of CD3G-deficient patients.

No antigens are known for them. The primer mix had 52 TRBV and 13 TRBJ primers. Here immunoSEQ multiplex PCR was the method, and the copy in TCRdb shows in-frame clones only, minus some. This sample has over 25,000 clones, with roughly 92% found just once. Sequenced material: conventional CD4+ T cells sorted from blood. Source of these receptors: a child aged 2 to 9 with CD3G deficiency.

As DNA, the CDR3 is TGTGCCAGCAGAACAGCGGGCCTAAGCTCCTACGAGCAGTACTTC. Translation: CASRTAGLSSYEQYF. The chain couples TRBV28 to TRBJ2-7, with TRBD2 as a possible D gene (6 bases). The CDR3 is 15 residues long. Germline V CDR1 and CDR2: MDHEN, SYDVKM. Trimming took off 6 bases at V and 0 bases at J, with 15 bases between the two ends.

The genes are TRBV7-9 and TRBJ1-2; 8 bases fit TRBD1. Germline CDR1 and CDR2: SEHNR and FQNEAQ (reference sequence). The CDR3 has 15 amino acids. V shed 5 bases, J shed 1 base, and the junction held 6 bases outside the gene matches. CDR3 amino acids: CASSPGQGSNYGYTF. The CDR3 nucleotides read TGTGCCAGCAGCCCCGGACAGGGTAGTAACTATGGCTACACCTTC.

V is TRBV28 and J is TRBJ2-1, with 8 bases identical to TRBD2. Germline V gene data show CDR1 as MDHEN and CDR2 as SYDVKM. The CDR3 is 18 amino acids. Trimming removed 1 base from V and 3 bases from J; junction bases left unmatched: 11. The CDR3, as DNA: TGTGCCAGCAGTTTATCGGTCGGGCTTAGCGGGAACTACAATGAGCAGTTCTTC. This codes for CASSLSVGLSGNYNEQFF.

The J gene is TRBJ2-7, the V gene TRBV6-1; 7 nucleotides match TRBD2. This CDR3 region has 15 residues. The trim removed 7 bases at V and 5 bases at J, leaving 14 bases unmatched. Germline loops: CDR1 MNHNS, CDR2 SASEGT. CDR3 nucleotide sequence: TGTGCCAGCATGCTGGGGGGGGGTTTATTCCACGAGCAGTACTTC. It is translated as CASMLGGGLFHEQYF.

V usage is TRBV30 and J usage is TRBJ2-6; the D is unclear. Trimming shortened V by 3 bases and J by 0 bases, and 3 bases separated the two germline ends. Germline CDR1 and CDR2: GTSNPN and SVGIG (reference sequence). This CDR3 spans 13 amino acids. This CDR3 reads CAWRSSGANVLTF. DNA for the CDR3: TGTGCCTGGAGGAGCTCTGGGGCCAACGTCCTGACTTTC. The full variable domain, with the rest looked up from reference TRBV30 and TRBJ2-6, is SQTIHQWPATLVQPVGSPLSLECTVEGTSNPNLYWYRQAAGRGLQLLFYSVGIGQISSEVPQNLSASRPQDRQFILSSKKLLLSDSGFYLCAWRSSGANVLTFGAGSRLTVL.

The chain uses TRBV5-1 and TRBJ1-1, with D maybe TRBD1 (5 bases). Between the trimmed V and J ends, which lost 2 bases and 5 bases, there was a span of 13 bases. Germline-derived CDR1 and CDR2 are SGHRS and YFSETQ. CDR3 length equals 14 residues. CDR3 residues: CASSFQGGGTEAFF. For the CDR3, the DNA is TGCGCCAGCAGCTTCCAGGGCGGTGGGACTGAAGCTTTCTTT.

This chain uses TRBV5-1 with TRBJ1-2; maybe TRBD1 (5 bases). The CDR3 is 17 residues long. The germline V and J ends were trimmed by 5 bases and 8 bases, with 28 bases remaining between them. Germline values: CDR1 SGHRS, CDR2 YFSETQ. The CDR3 sequence is CASSRRGMAWGFDGYTF. The CDR3 nucleotides are TGCGCCAGCAGTAGGCGGGGTATGGCATGGGGCTTCGACGGCTACACCTTC.

V and J are TRBV28 and TRBJ2-5; unclear D gene. This CDR3 is built from 12 residues. Germline V gene sequence: CDR1 MDHEN, CDR2 SYDVKM. Trimming took off 5 bases at V and 11 bases at J, with 15 bases between the two ends. The CDR3 DNA reads TGTGCCAGCAGTCCGCGGAAAGCTCCTCAGTACTTC. This gives the protein CASSPRKAPQYF.